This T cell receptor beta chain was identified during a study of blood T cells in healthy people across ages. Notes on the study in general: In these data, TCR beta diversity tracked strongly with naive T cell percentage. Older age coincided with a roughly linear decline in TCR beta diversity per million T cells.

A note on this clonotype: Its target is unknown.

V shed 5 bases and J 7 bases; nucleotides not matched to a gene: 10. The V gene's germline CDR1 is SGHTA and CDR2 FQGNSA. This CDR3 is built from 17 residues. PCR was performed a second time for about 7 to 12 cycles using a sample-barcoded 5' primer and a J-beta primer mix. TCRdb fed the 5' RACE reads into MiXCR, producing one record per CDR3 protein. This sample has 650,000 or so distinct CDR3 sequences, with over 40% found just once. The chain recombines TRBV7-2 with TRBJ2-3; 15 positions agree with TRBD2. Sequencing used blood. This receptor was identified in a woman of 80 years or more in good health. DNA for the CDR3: TGTGCCAGCAGCATTCGGACTAGCGGGGGGGCCGGGAATACGCAGTATTTT. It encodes CASSIRTSGGAGNTQYF.